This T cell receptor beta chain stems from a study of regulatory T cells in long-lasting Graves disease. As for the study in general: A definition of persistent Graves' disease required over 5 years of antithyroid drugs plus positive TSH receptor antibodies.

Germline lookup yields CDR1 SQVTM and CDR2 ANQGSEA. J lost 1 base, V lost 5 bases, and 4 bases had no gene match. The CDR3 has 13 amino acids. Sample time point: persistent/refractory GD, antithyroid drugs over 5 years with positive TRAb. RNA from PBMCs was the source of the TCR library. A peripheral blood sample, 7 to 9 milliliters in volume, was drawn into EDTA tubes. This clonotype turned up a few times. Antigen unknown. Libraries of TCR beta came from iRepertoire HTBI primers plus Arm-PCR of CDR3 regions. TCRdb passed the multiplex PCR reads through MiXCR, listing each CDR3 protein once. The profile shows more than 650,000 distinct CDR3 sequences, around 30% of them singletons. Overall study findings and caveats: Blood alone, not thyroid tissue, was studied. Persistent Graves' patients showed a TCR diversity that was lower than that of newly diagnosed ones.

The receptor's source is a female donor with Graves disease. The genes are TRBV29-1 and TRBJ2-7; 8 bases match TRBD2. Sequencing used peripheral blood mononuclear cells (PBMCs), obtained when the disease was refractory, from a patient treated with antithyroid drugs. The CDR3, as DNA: TGCAGCGTTCCGGGACTAGGGTCCTACGAGCAGTACTTC. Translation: CSVPGLGSYEQYF.